Sequencing of this T cell receptor beta chain was carried out in a study of T cell responses to AZD1222 COVID-19 vaccine (dated by TCRdb to the early 2020s). Some background on the complete study: AZD1222 recipients given second doses at about 4 weeks or at about 12 weeks were pooled, since spike-specific TCR depth and breadth were not found to differ between the two schedules. TCR sequencing was performed for over 230 trial participants, of whom about 200 were given two doses of AZD1222 and 26 were given two doses of MenACWY control vaccine. Enrollment into the trials was organized by age into subgroups of 18-55, 56-69 and 70-plus years, and those subgroups contained roughly 150, 30 and 60 TCR-sequenced participants, respectively. Broader findings and caveats from the paper: A significant rise in spike-specific TCR breadth and depth was observed after two AZD1222 doses relative to day 0 and relative to MenACWY recipients. The vaccine-associated CD4 TCRs covered the entire spike protein, and the dominant responses fell in regions 160-218 and 743-854. Reportedly, close to half of the unique spike-specific TCRs recognized epitopes lying outside the regions that are mutated in the B.1.351 and B.1.1.7 variants. Conclusions about previously exposed vaccinees were limited because only a handful of AZD1222 recipients were SARS-CoV-2 seropositive at baseline. Participants were mostly white British and included more females than males, and it was suggested by the authors that clonal diversity may have been underestimated. Because no day 14 peak-response samples were available, the repertoires could be characterized only after the peak T cell response. The 56-69-year group was small, and its depth increase did not reach significance, likely because of low power.

The CDR3 regions of human TCRbeta chains were subjected to immunosequencing. Regarding the original processing steps: Repertoire TCRs were matched against a reference library of SARS-CoV-2-specific TCRs generated with the MIRA antigen-specificity platform. Breadth meant the fraction of unique TCRs that were SARS-CoV-2-associated, whereas depth meant the fraction of total T cells that were SARS-CoV-2-associated. Using the MIRA data, each spike-specific TCR was mapped to the spike region that the TCR reacts to and placed in a CD4 or CD8 class. Log10-transformed breadth and depth values were compared by one-way ANOVA with Sidak's multiple comparisons tests. Not all clones reach the TCRdb copy of this immuneACCESS table, which keeps in-frame sequences only. Checked studies attribute under half of the gap to unresolved V genes and leave the rest unexplained. That table furnishes V, J and clone size, whereas the DNA furnished D and trimming. In this sample the table shows 110,000 to 150,000 clones, roughly 92% of which occur a single time. The ten largest make up more than 3.5% of the sample.

Concerning this clone itself: Its target antigen remains unknown. Base-call qualities are not available, and no considerably larger clone is one nucleotide away.

Read against the paper, the sample's time point label means: baseline before first vaccination. Samples from vaccinated people were obtained from the UK trials COV001 and COV002, which included a single-blind randomized controlled phase 2/3 trial of AZD1222 (ChAdOx1 nCoV-19) in healthy adults. For TCRbeta chain sequencing, PBMC samples from trial participants were taken at day 0 and at day 28 after the second dose. The sequenced sample was peripheral blood, obtained on day 0 of AZD1222 vaccination. This sequence originates from an adult in good health.

The CDR3 is CASNPSGIAGGEQFF. The nucleotides are TGTGCCAGTAACCCTAGCGGGATAGCGGGGGGTGAGCAGTTCTTC. The rearrangement combines TRBV19 with TRBJ2-1, and TRBD2 matches 10 of the central bases. Trimming leaves V shorter by 7 bases and J shorter by 9 bases, with the junction holding 12 bases beyond the gene matches. From its cysteine to its phenylalanine, the CDR3 spans 15 amino acids. CDR3 DNA only is kept here, 45 bases in frame from base 1. As encoded in the germline V gene (reference sequence), CDR1 is LNHDA while CDR2 is SQIVND.